This passage covers 19 T cell receptor beta chains from one sample sequenced in a study of CD8 T cells in Susac syndrome. The RNA, roughly 0.45 to 1 ug, was put through reverse transcription using random hexamers. TCRdb analysed the immunoSEQ multiplex PCR reads with MiXCR anew, one entry per CDR3 protein. This table holds about 150,000 distinct CDR3 sequences, 90% to 96% found once. The sample consisted of CD4+ T cells from PBMCs. Receptor source: a human donor with Susac syndrome.

The chain combines TRBV5-1 with TRBJ2-4; D remains unclear. V gave up 4 bases and J gave up 2 bases, with 7 bases separating them. Germline lookup yields CDR1 SGHRS and CDR2 YFSETQ. The CDR3 runs to 13 residues. The CDR3 nucleotides read TGCGCCAGCAGCGACTTGACCAAAAACATTCAGTACTTC. The encoded protein is CASSDLTKNIQYF. Together with reference TRBV5-1 and TRBJ2-4, the CDR3 gives the full variable domain: KAGVTQTPRYLIKTRGQQVTLSCSPISGHRSVSWYQQTPGQGLQFLFEYFSETQRNKGNFPGRFSGRQFSNSRSEMNVSTLELGDSALYLCASSDLTKNIQYFGAGTRLSVL.

The chain couples TRBV28 to TRBJ2-1; D is undetermined. Germline V gene lookup returns CDR1 MDHEN and CDR2 SYDVKM. Trimming cost V 2 bases and J 9 bases, with 2 bases left between them. The CDR3 spans 10 residues. The CDR3 bases are TGTGCCAGCAGTTTAACTGAGCAGTTCTTC. This encodes CASSLTEQFF.

The V and J genes are TRBV18 and TRBJ2-1; the match to TRBD2 covers 9 bases. This CDR3 is 17 amino acids long. V was pared by 1 base and J by 3 bases, with 7 bases of the junction left unmatched. From germline, CDR1 is KGHSH and CDR2 LQKENI. CDR3 in DNA: TGTGCCAGCTCACCACGGTTGAGCGGGAGGATCTACAATGAGCAGTTCTTC. This codes for CASSPRLSGRIYNEQFF. The variable domain in full, with the rest retrieved from reference TRBV18 and TRBJ2-1, is NAGVMQNPRHLVRRRGQEARLRCSPMKGHSHVYWYRQLPEEGLKFMVYLQKENIIDESGMPKERFSAEFPKEGPSILRIQQVVRGDSAAYFCASSPRLSGRIYNEQFFGPGTRLTVL.

The chain joins TRBV11-2 to TRBJ2-2, with 7 bases matching TRBD1. This CDR3 region has 14 residues. Trimming removed 3 bases from V and 7 bases from J; junction bases left unmatched: 5. CDR1 and CDR2 from the germline V gene are SGHAT and FQNNGV. The CDR3 reads CASSFRDRRGELFF. The CDR3 DNA reads TGTGCCAGCAGCTTCCGGGACAGACGCGGGGAGCTGTTTTTT.

The chain recombines TRBV3-1 with TRBJ2-5; 8 positions agree with TRBD1. From germline, CDR1 is LGHDT and CDR2 YNNKEL (reference sequence). The CDR3 is 13 amino acids. Trimming cost V 8 bases and J 7 bases; bases outside gene matches: 9. The DNA for the CDR3 is TGTGCCAGCGGAATAGGACAGGGCGGGACCCAGTACTTC. As protein: CASGIGQGGTQYF.

The rearrangement uses TRBV9 and TRBJ2-1, with 10 bases matching TRBD2. The V gene end was trimmed by 3 bases and the J gene end by 6 bases; junction bases not matched to a gene: 12. The CDR3 extends over 17 amino acids. Germline CDR1 is SGDLS and CDR2 is YYNGEE. The CDR3 region is CASSDPLAGADSNEQFF. The DNA for the CDR3 is TGTGCCAGCAGCGACCCCCTAGCGGGAGCGGACTCCAATGAGCAGTTCTTC. Using reference TRBV9 and TRBJ2-1 for the parts outside the CDR3, the full variable domain is DSGVTQTPKHLITATGQRVTLRCSPRSGDLSVYWYQQSLDQGLQFLIQYYNGEERAKGNILERFSAQQFPDLHSELNLSSLELGDSALYFCASSDPLAGADSNEQFFGPGTRLTVL.

V gene TRBV10-3 combines with J gene TRBJ2-7; tentatively, D is TRBD1 or TRBD2 (5 bases each). The CDR3 has 17 amino acids. V was trimmed by 2 bases and J by 2 bases, leaving 19 bases between them. The germline V gene encodes CDR1 ENHRY and CDR2 SYGVKD. CDR3 residues: CAISEPGGQGPTYEQYF. The CDR3 coding sequence is TGTGCCATCAGTGAGCCAGGTGGGCAGGGACCCACCTACGAGCAGTACTTC.

V is TRBV18 and J is TRBJ2-2; D not resolved. CDR3 length equals 13 residues. From germline, CDR1 is KGHSH and CDR2 LQKENI. Trimming shortened V by 4 bases and J by 6 bases, and 9 bases separated the two germline ends. CDR3 sequence (DNA): TGTGCCAGCTCACTGATGGAGTCCGGGGAGCTGTTTTTT. As protein: CASSLMESGELFF. The entire variable domain, with the rest obtained from reference TRBV18 and TRBJ2-2, is as follows: NAGVMQNPRHLVRRRGQEARLRCSPMKGHSHVYWYRQLPEEGLKFMVYLQKENIIDESGMPKERFSAEFPKEGPSILRIQQVVRGDSAAYFCASSLMESGELFFGEGSRLTVL.

The genes are TRBV28 and TRBJ2-3; D call uncertain. V shed 7 bases and J shed 4 bases, with 15 bases lying between them. The germline gives CDR1 MDHEN, CDR2 SYDVKM. The CDR3 loop spans 14 amino acids. The CDR3 reads CASTRPDRSDTQYF. The CDR3 DNA reads as TGTGCCAGCACCAGACCGGACCGATCAGATACGCAGTATTTT. Complete variable domain (other parts from reference TRBV28 and TRBJ2-3): DVKVTQSSRYLVKRTGEKVFLECVQDMDHENMFWYRQDPGLGLRLIYFSYDVKMKEKGDIPEGYSVSREKKERFSLILESASTNQTSMYLCASTRPDRSDTQYFGPGTRLTVL.

This clonotype was detected once. The V call is TRBV20-1, the J call TRBJ2-3; TRBD2 matches 11 bases. The germline V gene encodes CDR1 DFQATT and CDR2 SNEGSKA (reference sequence). With V trimmed by 0 bases and J by 9 bases, 5 bases remained unmatched. The CDR3 runs 14 residues. The CDR3 nucleotides read TGCAGTGCTAGAGATCCGACTAGCGGGACAACGCAGTATTTT. This sequence encodes CSARDPTSGTTQYF.

This sequence joins TRBV20-1 and TRBJ1-2; possibly TRBD1 for D (6 bases). With 0 bases removed from V and 14 bases from J, the gap between germline ends came to 13 bases. The length of the CDR3 is 11 residues. Germline V CDR1 and CDR2: DFQATT, SNEGSKA (reference sequence). The CDR3 coding sequence is TGCAGTGCTAGAGAACAGGGTGGGGAAACCTTC. This codes for CSAREQGGETF.

This clonotype has just one count. The chain is built from TRBV7-9 and TRBJ1-4; D is uncertain. Germline CDR1 and CDR2: SEHNR and FQNEAQ (reference sequence). The CDR3 consists of 16 residues. The V gene lost 3 bases and the J gene lost 0 bases, with 11 bases spanning the gap. CDR3 residues: CASSLGTIATNEKLFF. The CDR3 DNA sequence: TGTGCCAGCAGCTTGGGAACCATTGCAACTAATGAAAAACTGTTTTTT.

This rearrangement joins TRBV29-1 to TRBJ2-7; unclear D gene. The germline gives CDR1 SQVTM, CDR2 ANQGSEA. Deletions cut 5 bases from V and 1 base from J, with 9 bases between. This CDR3 contains 12 residues. CDR3 sequence: CSVQTASYEQYF. The CDR3 DNA sequence: TGCAGCGTTCAGACGGCTTCCTACGAGCAGTACTTC.

The CDR3 sequence is CASSLEGHYNEQFF. The CDR3 nucleotides are TGTGCCAGCAGTTTGGAGGGGCACTACAATGAGCAGTTCTTC. The chain carries TRBV12-3 or TRBV12-4 and TRBJ2-1; D is possibly TRBD2 (6 bases). Between the trimmed V and J ends, which lost 3 bases and 3 bases, there was a span of 9 bases. The CDR3 runs 14 residues.

This clonotype appeared once. The chain is built from TRBV4-1 and TRBJ1-5, with 8 positions matching TRBD1. CDR1 and CDR2 (germline): MGHRA, YSYEKL. Losses at the gene ends were 1 base for V and 1 base for J; bases not matched to a gene: 6. The CDR3 spans 17 residues. The CDR3 DNA sequence: TGCGCCAGCAGCCAAGGGTCAGGGGGCCGAAGCAATCAGCCCCAGCATTTT. Protein sequence: CASSQGSGGRSNQPQHF.

This clonotype was counted once. The chain links TRBV7-3 to TRBJ2-5, with 7 bases lining up with TRBD1. The CDR3 spans 13 residues. V lost 5 bases to trimming and J lost 5 bases; unmatched junction nucleotides: 5. CDR1 is SGHTA and CDR2 is FQGTGA in the germline V gene. The CDR3 protein is CASSLGQVETQYF. In DNA, the CDR3 is TGTGCCAGCAGCCTTGGACAGGTGGAGACCCAGTACTTC.

This clonotype appeared once. The rearrangement links TRBV3-1 to TRBJ1-2; possible D gene TRBD1, 5 bases. The germline V gene has CDR1 LGHDT and CDR2 YNNKEL (reference sequence). V dropped 1 base and J dropped 4 bases, with 13 bases sitting between them. This CDR3 spans 15 amino acids. CDR3 DNA sequence: TGTGCCAGCAGCCAAGGTCAGGGAACGGCCTATGGCTACACCTTC. Protein sequence: CASSQGQGTAYGYTF.

V gene TRBV6-4 combines with J gene TRBJ2-3; D may match TRBD1 or TRBD2 (5 bases each). The germline V and J ends were trimmed by 5 bases and 1 base, with 13 bases remaining between them. The CDR3 extends over 15 amino acids. Germline V gene sequence: CDR1 MRHNA, CDR2 SNTAGT. The DNA for the CDR3 is TGTGCCAGCAGTAGGGACGTTTGGGGCACAGATACGCAGTATTTT. This encodes CASSRDVWGTDTQYF.

The chain combines TRBV18 with TRBJ2-7; 7 nucleotides match TRBD1. V dropped 5 bases and J dropped 6; count of bases not matched to a gene: 4. The CDR3 has 12 amino acids. Germline CDR1 KGHSH, CDR2 LQKENI. The DNA for the CDR3 is TGTGCCAGCTCAACCAACAGGGGCGAGCAGTACTTC. It is translated as CASSTNRGEQYF. Full variable domain (outside the CDR3, taken from reference TRBV18 and TRBJ2-7): NAGVMQNPRHLVRRRGQEARLRCSPMKGHSHVYWYRQLPEEGLKFMVYLQKENIIDESGMPKERFSAEFPKEGPSILRIQQVVRGDSAAYFCASSTNRGEQYFGPGTRLTVT.